One and the same sample provided the 10 T cell receptor beta chains below, sequenced in a study of identifying expanded T cells in peripheral blood. Clones were sequenced by immunoSEQ multiplex PCR, and TCRdb holds only the in-frame ones, with some missing. Of 75,000 to 90,000 clones listed, approximately 85% are singletons. Sequencing was performed on blood. Receptor source: a person aged 18 to 75 in good health.

V is TRBV30 and J is TRBJ1-1; 8 positions agree with TRBD1. Germline V CDR1 and CDR2: GTSNPN, SVGIG (reference sequence). The CDR3 length is 13 residues. V shed 4 bases and J 3 bases; nucleotides not matched to a gene: 4. The DNA for the CDR3 is TGTGCCTGGATGGGGGACAGGTACACTGAAGCTTTCTTT. It encodes CAWMGDRYTEAFF.

The chain carries TRBV5-1 and TRBJ2-2; no firm D call. The V end was cut by 2 bases, the J end by 4 bases, with 9 bases between. Germline CDR1 is SGHRS and CDR2 is YFSETQ. The CDR3 totals 14 residues. CDR3 bases: TGCGCCAGCAGCTTTATTTCAGGCACCGGGGAGCTGTTTTTT. Its translation is CASSFISGTGELFF.

V gene TRBV30 combines with J gene TRBJ1-4; D may be TRBD1 (5 bases). This CDR3 comprises 14 residues. Germline lookup yields CDR1 GTSNPN and CDR2 SVGIG (reference sequence). V was pared by 4 bases and J by 3 bases, with 12 bases between. The CDR3 sequence: CAWKLDSANEKLFF. For the CDR3, the DNA is TGTGCCTGGAAACTAGACAGTGCTAATGAAAAACTGTTTTTT.

The J gene is TRBJ2-5, the V gene TRBV6-5; D not resolved. Trimming removed 0 bases from V and 4 bases from J, with 9 bases in between. This CDR3 has 14 amino acids. Germline V gives CDR1 MNHEY, CDR2 SVGAGI. The CDR3 spells CASSYSQAIETQYF. In nucleotides, the CDR3 is TGTGCCAGCAGTTACTCCCAGGCTATAGAGACCCAGTACTTC.

The chain couples TRBV9 to TRBJ1-3; the D is unclear. This CDR3 contains 14 residues. Trimming removed 6 bases at V and 0 bases at J, with 10 bases between. In germline, CDR1 is SGDLS, CDR2 YYNGEE. CDR3 nucleotide sequence: TGTGCCAGCACCGGACCCAGCTCTGGAAACACCATATATTTT. Translated: CASTGPSSGNTIYF.

This clone occurred many times. The chain employs TRBV27 and TRBJ1-2, with D maybe TRBD1 (6 bases). The germline V and J ends were trimmed by 7 bases and 4 bases, with 16 bases remaining between them. Germline V gene lookup returns CDR1 MNHEY and CDR2 SMNVEV (reference sequence). The CDR3 consists of 14 residues. The CDR3 DNA follows: TGTGCCAGCAAAGGCGGCGACAGGCTCTATGGCTACACCTTC. Translating it yields CASKGGDRLYGYTF.

The J gene is TRBJ1-4, the V gene TRBV5-4; 8 bases line up with TRBD1. The CDR3 spans 16 residues. The V and J ends lost 4 bases and 6 bases, in that order; junction bases with no gene match: 11. Germline CDR1 SGHNT, CDR2 YYREEE (reference sequence). The CDR3 DNA sequence: TGTGCCAGCAGCCCAACGTCGGGACAGGATTATGAAAAACTGTTTTTT. Translated, it gives CASSPTSGQDYEKLFF.

The rearrangement uses TRBV28 and TRBJ1-5, with TRBD1 as a possible D gene (5 bases). Per germline, CDR1 MDHEN and CDR2 SYDVKM. The germline V and J ends were trimmed by 7 bases and 5 bases, with 18 bases remaining between them. CDR3 length: 15 residues. The chain's CDR3 is CASTLRGRGDQPQHF. The CDR3 DNA reads TGTGCCAGCACTCTCCGAGGAAGAGGGGATCAGCCCCAGCATTTT. The entire variable domain, with the rest obtained from reference TRBV28 and TRBJ1-5, is as follows: DVKVTQSSRYLVKRTGEKVFLECVQDMDHENMFWYRQDPGLGLRLIYFSYDVKMKEKGDIPEGYSVSREKKERFSLILESASTNQTSMYLCASTLRGRGDQPQHFGDGTRLSIL.

This chain connects TRBV4-2 to TRBJ2-5; 7 nucleotides match TRBD1. V shed 4 bases, J shed 5 bases, and the junction held 7 bases outside the gene matches. CDR3 size: 14 residues. Germline V gene lookup returns CDR1 LGHNA and CDR2 YNFKEQ. The CDR3 coding sequence is TGTGCCAGCAGCCTCGAGGGGGCGCGGGAGACCCAGTACTTC. Protein sequence: CASSLEGARETQYF.

The genes are TRBV7-2 and TRBJ2-1; 7 bases line up with TRBD2. V lost 1 base, J lost 12 bases, and 9 bases stayed unmatched. Germline V gene lookup returns CDR1 SGHTA and CDR2 FQGNSA. The CDR3 sequence is 14 residues long. The CDR3 DNA reads TGTGCCAGCAGCTTAGATGGCGGGAGAGCTGGGCAGTTCTTC. It yields the protein CASSLDGGRAGQFF.